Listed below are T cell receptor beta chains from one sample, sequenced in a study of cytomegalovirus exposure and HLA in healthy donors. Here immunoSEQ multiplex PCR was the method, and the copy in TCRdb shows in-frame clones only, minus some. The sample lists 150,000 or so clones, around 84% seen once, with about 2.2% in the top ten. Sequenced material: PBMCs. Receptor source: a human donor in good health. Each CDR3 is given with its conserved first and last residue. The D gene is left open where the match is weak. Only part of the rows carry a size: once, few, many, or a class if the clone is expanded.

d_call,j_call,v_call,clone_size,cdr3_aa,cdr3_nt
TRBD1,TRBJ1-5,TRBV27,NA,CASSLRTGLTPGNYSNQPQHF,TGTGCCAGCAGTTTGCGGACAGGGCTAACGCCAGGCAATTATAGCAATCAGCCCCAGCATTTT
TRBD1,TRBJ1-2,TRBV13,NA,CASTQRDRGHQGYTF,TGTGCCAGCACCCAGAGGGACAGGGGGCATCAGGGCTACACCTTC
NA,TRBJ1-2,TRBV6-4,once,CASSPVADSPVEGGYTF,TGTGCCAGCAGCCCAGTGGCAGACTCCCCAGTTGAGGGAGGCTACACCTTC
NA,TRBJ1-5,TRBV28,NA,CASSSGEQPQHF,TGTGCCAGCTCCTCAGGGGAACAGCCCCAGCATTTT
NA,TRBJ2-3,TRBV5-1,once,CASSPGGPVADTQYF,TGCGCCAGCAGCCCCGGAGGGCCGGTCGCAGATACGCAGTATTTT
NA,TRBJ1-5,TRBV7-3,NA,CASSPAGNQPQHF,TGTGCCAGCAGCCCGGCGGGGAACCAGCCCCAGCATTTT
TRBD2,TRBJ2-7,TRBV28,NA,CASSLPILSGNEQYF,TGTGCCAGCAGTTTACCCATCCTAAGCGGGAACGAGCAGTACTTC
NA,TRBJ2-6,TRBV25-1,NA,CASSDPKSQNSGANVLTF,TGTGCCAGCAGTGACCCCAAGAGCCAAAACTCTGGGGCCAACGTCCTGACTTTC
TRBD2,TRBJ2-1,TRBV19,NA,CASSPYSGEAYNEQFF,TGTGCCAGTAGTCCTTATAGCGGGGAGGCCTACAATGAGCAGTTCTTC
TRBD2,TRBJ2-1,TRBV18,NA,CASSPTSGTYYNEQFF,TGTGCCAGCTCACCAACTAGCGGGACCTACTACAATGAGCAGTTCTTC
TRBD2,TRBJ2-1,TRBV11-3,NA,CASSLGGGGYNEQFF,TGTGCCAGCAGCTTAGGCGGGGGGGGTTACAATGAGCAGTTCTTC
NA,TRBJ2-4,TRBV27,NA,CASTSLDRLAKNIQYF,TGTGCCAGCACCTCCCTGGACAGATTAGCCAAAAACATTCAGTACTTC
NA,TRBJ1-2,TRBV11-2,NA,CASSLVGDPGYGYTF,TGTGCCAGCAGCTTAGTGGGCGATCCGGGGTACGGCTACACCTTC
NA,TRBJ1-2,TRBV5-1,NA,CASSLEYGKTYGYTF,TGCGCCAGCAGCTTGGAATACGGGAAGACCTATGGCTACACCTTC
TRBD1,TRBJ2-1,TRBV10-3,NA,CAISEPGTGSYNEQFF,TGTGCCATCAGTGAGCCTGGGACAGGGTCCTACAATGAGCAGTTCTTC
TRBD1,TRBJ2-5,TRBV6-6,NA,CASTLGRQGAQETQYF,TGTGCCAGCACCCTAGGTAGACAGGGGGCTCAAGAGACCCAGTACTTC
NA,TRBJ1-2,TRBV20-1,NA,CSASGFAGYTF,TGCAGTGCCTCAGGGTTCGCTGGCTACACCTTC
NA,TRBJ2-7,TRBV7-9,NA,CASSSPQITYEQYF,TGTGCCAGCAGCTCACCACAGATTACCTACGAGCAGTACTTC
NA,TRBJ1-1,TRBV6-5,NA,CASSYSTGVETEAFF,TGTGCCAGCAGTTACTCGACGGGGGTGGAGACTGAAGCTTTCTTT
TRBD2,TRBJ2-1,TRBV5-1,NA,CASRGTSDLNEQFF,TGCGCCAGCCGGGGGACTAGCGACTTAAATGAGCAGTTCTTC
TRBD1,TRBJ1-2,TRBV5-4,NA,CASSASGGNYGYTF,TGTGCCAGCAGCGCATCAGGGGGCAACTATGGCTACACCTTC
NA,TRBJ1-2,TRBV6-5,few,CASSRGRTRDGYTF,TGTGCCAGCAGTCGGGGACGGACTAGGGATGGCTACACCTTC
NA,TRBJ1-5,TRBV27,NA,CASSLFRDQPQHF,TGTGCCAGCAGTTTATTCCGAGATCAGCCCCAGCATTTT
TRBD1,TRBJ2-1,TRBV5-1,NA,CASSSGTGDIRYNEQFF,TGCGCCAGCAGCTCCGGGACAGGGGATATCAGGTACAATGAGCAGTTCTTC
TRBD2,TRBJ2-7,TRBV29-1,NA,CSVGLSYEQYF,TGCAGCGTGGGACTATCCTACGAGCAGTACTTC
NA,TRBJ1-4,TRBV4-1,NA,CASSQDHSGYSTNEKLFF,TGCGCCAGCAGCCAAGATCATAGCGGATACTCAACTAATGAAAAACTGTTTTTT
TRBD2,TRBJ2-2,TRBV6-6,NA,CASFRGGDTGELFF,TGTGCCAGCTTCCGGGGGGGCGACACCGGGGAGCTGTTTTTT
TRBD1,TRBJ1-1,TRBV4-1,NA,CASSHQTKGAQAFF,TGCGCCAGCAGCCACCAGACCAAGGGGGCGCAAGCTTTCTTT
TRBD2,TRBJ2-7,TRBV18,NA,CASSQTGLSSYEQYF,TGTGCCAGCTCACAGACGGGACTAAGCTCCTACGAGCAGTACTTC
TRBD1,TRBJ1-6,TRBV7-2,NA,CASSGGQAGNSPLHF,TGTGCCAGCAGCGGGGGACAGGCTGGGAATTCACCCCTCCACTTT
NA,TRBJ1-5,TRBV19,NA,CASSIRERNQPQHF,TGTGCCAGTAGTATACGGGAGCGCAATCAGCCCCAGCATTTT